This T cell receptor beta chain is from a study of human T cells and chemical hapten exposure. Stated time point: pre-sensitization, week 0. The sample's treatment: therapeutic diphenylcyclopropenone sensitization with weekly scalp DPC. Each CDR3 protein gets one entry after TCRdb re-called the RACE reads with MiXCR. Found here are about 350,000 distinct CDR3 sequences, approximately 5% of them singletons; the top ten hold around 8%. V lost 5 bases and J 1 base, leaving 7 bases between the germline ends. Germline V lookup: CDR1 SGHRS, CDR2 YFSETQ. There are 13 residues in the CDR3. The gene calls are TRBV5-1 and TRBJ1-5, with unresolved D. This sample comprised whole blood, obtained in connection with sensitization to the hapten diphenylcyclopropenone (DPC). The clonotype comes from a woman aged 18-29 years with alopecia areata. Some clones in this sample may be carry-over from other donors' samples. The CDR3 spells CASSKQSNQPQHF. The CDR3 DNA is TGCGCCAGCAGTAAACAAAGCAATCAGCCCCAGCATTTT.